This paragraph covers one T cell receptor (beta chain) sequence. Its specificity is unknown. The data were obtained in a study of T cell responses to AZD1222 COVID-19 vaccine. The wider study: Pooled together were second doses at about 4 or about 12 weeks.

General observations from the study: The donors showed a predominance of white British ancestry and of females, with possible underestimation of clonal diversity. Spike-specific TCR breadth and depth were elevated following two AZD1222 doses. Reports indicate that nearly half of spike-specific TCRs are directed at unmutated variant regions.

Germline loops: CDR1 SGHNT, CDR2 YYREEE (reference sequence). The CDR3 runs 16 residues. Trimming took off 0 bases at V and 5 bases at J, with 17 bases between the two ends. TCRdb's table, derived via immunoSEQ multiplex PCR, lists solely in-frame clones and lacks some. The sample lists 95,000 to 150,000 clones; roughly 87% were seen once. The chain is built from TRBV5-4 and TRBJ2-5; D may match TRBD1 or TRBD2 (5 bases each). This clonotype was obtained from an adult in good health. This sample comprised peripheral blood, obtained on day 0 of AZD1222 vaccination. CDR3 sequence: CASSLATLGVEETQYF. CDR3 bases: TGTGCCAGCAGCTTGGCCACTTTGGGGGTTGAGGAGACCCAGTACTTC.